This T cell receptor (beta chain) was documented in a study of CD8 T cells in Susac syndrome. The authors reverse transcribed roughly 0.5 to 1 ug RNA with random hexamers. TCRdb recomputed calls from the immunoSEQ multiplex PCR reads with MiXCR, one row per CDR3 protein. Here the sample spans a few hundred thousand distinct CDR3 sequences, about 96% being singletons. CDR3 length: 15 residues. The germline gives CDR1 LNHNV, CDR2 YYDKDF (reference sequence). Trimming took 1 base from V and 0 from J, leaving 7 bases between them. The clonotype comes from a human donor with multiple sclerosis. Sequencing was done on a sample of CD4+ T cells from PBMCs. The genes are TRBV15 and TRBJ1-3, with D unclear. The CDR3 sequence: CATSRALDSGNTIYF. The CDR3 DNA follows: TGTGCCACCAGCAGAGCGTTGGACTCTGGAAACACCATATATTTT.